This note documents a single TCR beta chain sequence. The antigen is undetermined. There are 13 residues in the CDR3. V shed 4 bases and J shed 6 bases, with 12 bases lying between them. The germline gives CDR1 LGHNA, CDR2 YSLEER. The data stem from a study of T cell responses to AZD1222 COVID-19 vaccine. Study observations and caveats: Among spike-specific TCRs, nearly half reportedly target unmutated variant regions. Among AZD1222 vaccinees, only five or six were seropositive at baseline. White British people made up most donors, females outnumbered males, and clonal diversity was possibly underestimated. Repertoire sampling happened only post peak T cell response.

Sequencing used immunoSEQ multiplex PCR; TCRdb keeps in-frame clones, though not all of them. The sample shows about 150,000 clones, roughly 92% of them seen only once. This sequence joins TRBV4-3 and TRBJ1-2, with a tentative D call TRBD1 (5 bases). The starting material was peripheral blood, obtained on day 0 of AZD1222 vaccination. This clonotype was sampled from an adult in good health. CDR3 region: CASSPRGADGYTF. The CDR3, as DNA: TGCGCCAGCAGCCCTCGGGGCGCGGATGGCTACACCTTC.